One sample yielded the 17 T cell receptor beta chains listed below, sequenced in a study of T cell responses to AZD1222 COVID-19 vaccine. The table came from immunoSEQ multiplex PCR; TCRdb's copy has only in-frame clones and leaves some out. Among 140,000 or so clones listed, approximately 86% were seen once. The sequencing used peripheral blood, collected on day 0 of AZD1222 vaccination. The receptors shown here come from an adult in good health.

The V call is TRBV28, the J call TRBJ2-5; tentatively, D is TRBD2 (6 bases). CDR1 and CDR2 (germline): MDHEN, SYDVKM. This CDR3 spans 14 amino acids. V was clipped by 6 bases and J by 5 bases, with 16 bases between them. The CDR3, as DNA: TGTGCCAGCAGCTCCGGGGAGGTGAGGGAGACCCAGTACTTC. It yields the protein CASSSGEVRETQYF.

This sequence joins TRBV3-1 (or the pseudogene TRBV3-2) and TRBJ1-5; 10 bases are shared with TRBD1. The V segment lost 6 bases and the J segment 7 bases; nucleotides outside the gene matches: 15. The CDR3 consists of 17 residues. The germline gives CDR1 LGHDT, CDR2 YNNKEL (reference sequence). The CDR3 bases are TGTGCCAGCAGTCCTACTGACAGGGGGCGCGGGGAACAGCCCCAGCATTTT. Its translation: CASSPTDRGRGEQPQHF.

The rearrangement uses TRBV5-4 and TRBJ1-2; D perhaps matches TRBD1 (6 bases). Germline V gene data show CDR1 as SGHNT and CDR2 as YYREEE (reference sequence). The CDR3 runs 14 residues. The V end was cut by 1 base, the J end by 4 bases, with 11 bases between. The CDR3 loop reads CASSLRGGGYGYTF. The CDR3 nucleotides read TGTGCCAGCAGCTTGCGGGGGGGCGGCTATGGCTACACCTTC. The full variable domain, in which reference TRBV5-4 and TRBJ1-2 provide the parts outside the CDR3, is ETGVTQSPTHLIKTRGQQVTLRCSSQSGHNTVSWYQQALGQGPQFIFQYYREEENGRGNFPPRFSGLQFPNYSSELNVNALELDDSALYLCASSLRGGGYGYTFGSGTRLTVV.

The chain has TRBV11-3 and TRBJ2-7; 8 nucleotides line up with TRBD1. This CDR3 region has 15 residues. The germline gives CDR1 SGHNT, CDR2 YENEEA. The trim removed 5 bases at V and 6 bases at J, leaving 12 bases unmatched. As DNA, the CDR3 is TGTGCCAGCAGCCCAGGACAGGGCAATCCTTCCGAGCAGTACTTC. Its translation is CASSPGQGNPSEQYF.

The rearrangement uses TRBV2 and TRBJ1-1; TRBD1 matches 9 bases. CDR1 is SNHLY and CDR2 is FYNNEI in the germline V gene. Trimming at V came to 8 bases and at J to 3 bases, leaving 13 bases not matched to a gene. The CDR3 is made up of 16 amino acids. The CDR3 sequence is CASGTTPGQGDTEAFF. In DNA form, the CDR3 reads TGTGCCAGCGGGACGACGCCGGGACAGGGTGACACTGAAGCTTTCTTT.

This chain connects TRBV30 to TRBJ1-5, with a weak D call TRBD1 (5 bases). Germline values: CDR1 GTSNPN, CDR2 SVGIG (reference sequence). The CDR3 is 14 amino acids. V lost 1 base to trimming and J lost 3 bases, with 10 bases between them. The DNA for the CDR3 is TGTGCCTGGAGTGGGGGGGGAAACAATCAGCCCCAGCATTTT. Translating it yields CAWSGGGNNQPQHF. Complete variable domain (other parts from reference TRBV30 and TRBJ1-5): SQTIHQWPATLVQPVGSPLSLECTVEGTSNPNLYWYRQAAGRGLQLLFYSVGIGQISSEVPQNLSASRPQDRQFILSSKKLLLSDSGFYLCAWSGGGNNQPQHFGDGTRLSIL.

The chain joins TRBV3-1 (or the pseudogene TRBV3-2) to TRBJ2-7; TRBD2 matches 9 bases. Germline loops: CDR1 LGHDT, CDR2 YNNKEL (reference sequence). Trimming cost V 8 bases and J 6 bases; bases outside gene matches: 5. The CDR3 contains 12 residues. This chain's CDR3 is CASWREGGEQYF. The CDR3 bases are TGTGCCAGCTGGCGGGAGGGGGGCGAGCAGTACTTC.

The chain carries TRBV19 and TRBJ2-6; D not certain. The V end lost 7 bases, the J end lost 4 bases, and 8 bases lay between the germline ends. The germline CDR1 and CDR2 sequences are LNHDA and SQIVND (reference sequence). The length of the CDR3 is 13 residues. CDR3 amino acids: CASTRVGANVLTF. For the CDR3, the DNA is TGTGCCAGTACTAGGGTCGGGGCCAACGTCCTGACTTTC.

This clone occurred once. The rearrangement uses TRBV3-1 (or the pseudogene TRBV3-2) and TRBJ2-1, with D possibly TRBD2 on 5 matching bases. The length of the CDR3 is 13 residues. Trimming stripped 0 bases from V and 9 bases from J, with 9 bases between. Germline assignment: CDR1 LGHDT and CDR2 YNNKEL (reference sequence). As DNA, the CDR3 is TGTGCCAGCAGCCAAGATGCTGGAGGTGAGCAGTTCTTC. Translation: CASSQDAGGEQFF.

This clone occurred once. DNA for the CDR3: TGTGCCAGCAGCCCCAGGGGGAGTAGCTCCTACGAGCAGTACTTC. Translating gives CASSPRGSSSYEQYF. The J gene is TRBJ2-7, the V gene TRBV27; 7 bases align to TRBD1. Germline values: CDR1 MNHEY, CDR2 SMNVEV (reference sequence). V shed 6 bases, J shed 0 bases, and the junction held 8 bases outside the gene matches. This CDR3 comprises 15 residues.

CDR3 DNA: TGTGCCAGCACCCCCCCTGGGGACAACCACTACGAGCAGTACTTC. This codes for CASTPPGDNHYEQYF. The chain recombines TRBV28 with TRBJ2-7, with D perhaps matching TRBD1 (6 bases). Trimming shortened V by 7 bases and J by 3 bases, and 19 bases separated the two germline ends. Germline V gene lookup returns CDR1 MDHEN and CDR2 SYDVKM. This CDR3 comprises 15 residues.

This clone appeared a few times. For the CDR3, the DNA is TGCGCCAGCGGGGGACAGGGAGCTAGGAGCACTGAAGCTTTCTTT. Amino acid sequence: CASGGQGARSTEAFF. V and J are TRBV4-1 and TRBJ1-1; 9 bases are a match to TRBD1. V was clipped by 8 bases and J by 4 bases; unmatched bases: 11. CDR1 is MGHRA and CDR2 is YSYEKL in the germline V gene. This CDR3 has 15 amino acids.

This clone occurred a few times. The CDR3 protein is CASSLQQGYVQPQHF. The CDR3 DNA follows: TGTGCCAGCAGCTTGCAACAGGGCTACGTTCAGCCCCAGCATTTT. V gene TRBV5-8 combines with J gene TRBJ1-5; D perhaps matches TRBD1 (6 bases). This CDR3 contains 15 residues. Germline V gives CDR1 SGHTS, CDR2 YDEGEE. The V and J ends lost 1 base and 6 bases respectively, with 14 bases between them.

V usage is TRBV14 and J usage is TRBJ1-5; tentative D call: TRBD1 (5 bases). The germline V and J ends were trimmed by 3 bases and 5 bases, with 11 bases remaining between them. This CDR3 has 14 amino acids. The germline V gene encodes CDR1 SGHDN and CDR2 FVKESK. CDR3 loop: CASSHLGEHQPQHF. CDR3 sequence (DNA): TGTGCCAGCAGCCACTTAGGGGAGCATCAGCCCCAGCATTTT.

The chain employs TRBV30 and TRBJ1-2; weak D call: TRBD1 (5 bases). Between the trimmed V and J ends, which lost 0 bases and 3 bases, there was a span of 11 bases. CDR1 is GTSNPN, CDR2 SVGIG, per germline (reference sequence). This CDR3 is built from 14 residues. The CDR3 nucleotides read TGTGCCTGGAGTGTAAGCAGGGCCGACTATGGCTACACCTTC. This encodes CAWSVSRADYGYTF.

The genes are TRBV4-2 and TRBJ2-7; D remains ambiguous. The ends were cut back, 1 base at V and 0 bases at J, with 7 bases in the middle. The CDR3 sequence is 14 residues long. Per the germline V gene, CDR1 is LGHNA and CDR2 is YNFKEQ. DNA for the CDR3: TGTGCCAGCAGCCAAGCAGGTGTCTCCTACGAGCAGTACTTC. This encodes CASSQAGVSYEQYF.

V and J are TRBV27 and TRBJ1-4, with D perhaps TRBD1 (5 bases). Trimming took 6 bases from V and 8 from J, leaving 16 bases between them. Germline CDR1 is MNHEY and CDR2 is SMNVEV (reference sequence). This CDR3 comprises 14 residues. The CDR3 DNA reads TGTGCCAGCAGACTCCGGGGGACGGGGGAAAAACTGTTTTTT. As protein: CASRLRGTGEKLFF.